Below, 4 T cell receptor beta chains from the same sample are listed, as sequenced in a study of Ad26.COV2.S vaccination and SARS-CoV-2 variants. The treatment is: some 19 received Ad26.COV2.S at low or high dose, single or two shots; 5 received placebo; per-sample allocation not given. Sampling was performed 63 days after the first vaccine or placebo injection. Repertoires were generated with immunoSEQ multiplex PCR, while TCRdb's copy carries only in-frame clones and drops some. The top ten hold roughly 1.5% of the sample, which has fewer than 800,000 clones, 89% seen once. Sequences were derived from peripheral blood, sampled in a trial of Ad26.COV2.S vaccine versus placebo. These receptors were taken from a person aged 18 to 59 who received the Ad26.COV2.S COVID-19 vaccine or a placebo.

The chain employs TRBV14 and TRBJ2-3; 12 bases fit TRBD1. Per the germline V gene, CDR1 is SGHDN and CDR2 is FVKESK. The CDR3 runs to 16 residues. V was pared by 4 bases and J by 4 bases, with 6 bases of the junction left unmatched. CDR3 DNA: TGTGCCAGCAGCCTCAGAGGGACAGGGGGCGCAGATACGCAGTATTTT. Amino acids: CASSLRGTGGADTQYF. The whole variable domain, remainder taken from reference TRBV14 and TRBJ2-3, is EAGVTQFPSHSVIEKGQTVTLRCDPISGHDNLYWYRRVMGKEIKFLLHFVKESKQDESGMPNNRFLAERTGGTYSTLKVQPAELEDSGVYFCASSLRGTGGADTQYFGPGTRLTVL.

This chain links TRBV16 with TRBJ2-1; 10 positions match TRBD2. Per the germline V gene, CDR1 is KGHSY and CDR2 is FQNENV. The CDR3 sequence is 15 residues long. J lost 8 bases, V lost 2 bases, and 6 bases had no gene match. Here the CDR3 reads CASSQRLAGADEQFF. The DNA for the CDR3 is TGTGCCAGCAGCCAAAGACTAGCGGGCGCCGATGAGCAGTTCTTC.

This clone came up once. V and J are TRBV19 and TRBJ1-6, with D hard to call. The CDR3 covers 14 residues. CDR1 is LNHDA, CDR2 SQIVND, per germline (reference sequence). Trimming took off 6 bases at V and 4 bases at J, with 10 bases between the two ends. Written as DNA, the CDR3 is TGTGCCAGTAGCTCCGACGGATATAATTCACCCCTCCACTTT. Its translation is CASSSDGYNSPLHF.

CDR3 sequence reads: CATSRGGGGSYNEQFF. The DNA for the CDR3 is TGTGCCACCAGCAGAGGGGGCGGGGGCTCCTACAATGAGCAGTTCTTC. This chain joins TRBV15 and TRBJ2-1, with TRBD2 matching over 7 bases. The CDR3 runs to 16 residues. V shed 1 base and J 0 bases; nucleotides not matched to a gene: 3. Per the germline V gene, CDR1 is LNHNV and CDR2 is YYDKDF (reference sequence).